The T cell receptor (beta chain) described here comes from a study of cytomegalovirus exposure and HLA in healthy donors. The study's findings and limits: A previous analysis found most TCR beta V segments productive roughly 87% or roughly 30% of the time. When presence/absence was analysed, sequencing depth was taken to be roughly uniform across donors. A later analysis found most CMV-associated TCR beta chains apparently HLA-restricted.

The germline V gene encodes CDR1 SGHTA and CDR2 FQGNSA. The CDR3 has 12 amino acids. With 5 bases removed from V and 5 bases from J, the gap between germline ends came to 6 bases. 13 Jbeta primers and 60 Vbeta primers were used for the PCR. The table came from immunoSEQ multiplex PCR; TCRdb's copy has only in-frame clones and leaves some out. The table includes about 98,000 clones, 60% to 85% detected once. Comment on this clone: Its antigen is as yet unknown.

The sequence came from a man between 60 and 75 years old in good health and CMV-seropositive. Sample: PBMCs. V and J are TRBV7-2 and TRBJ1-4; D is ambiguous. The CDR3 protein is CASSRTNEKLFF. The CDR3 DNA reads TGTGCCAGCAGCCGAACAAATGAAAAACTGTTTTTT.